The next 25 T cell receptor beta chains were all read from a single sample in a study of blood T cell repertoires in COVID-19. Profiling relied on immunoSEQ multiplex PCR, and the TCRdb table lists in-frame clones only, not all of them. The sample contains roughly 59,000 clones, around 83% of which appear only once. The sequenced sample consisted of peripheral blood. The receptors shown here come from a human donor in a cohort sampled during active COVID-19.

The rearrangement joins TRBV4-1 to TRBJ1-1; TRBD1 might be the D (5 bases). This CDR3 region has 14 residues. Germline lookup yields CDR1 MGHRA and CDR2 YSYEKL. With 3 bases removed from V and 7 bases from J, the gap between germline ends came to 15 bases. The CDR3 is CASSHPDRQGEAFF. The DNA of the CDR3 is TGCGCCAGCAGCCATCCCGATCGGCAGGGTGAAGCTTTCTTT.

The J gene is TRBJ2-2, the V gene TRBV29-1; no firm D call. V lost 4 bases to trimming and J lost 0 bases, with 6 bases between them. The V gene's germline CDR1 is SQVTM and CDR2 ANQGSEA. The CDR3 sequence is 13 residues long. The CDR3 reads CSVGHTNTGELFF. As DNA, the CDR3 is TGCAGCGTTGGGCATACGAACACCGGGGAGCTGTTTTTT.

The J gene is TRBJ1-2, the V gene TRBV7-2; D is undetermined. Germline V gene data show CDR1 as SGHTA and CDR2 as FQGNSA. V lost 4 bases to trimming and J lost 4 bases, with 13 bases between them. The CDR3 has 14 residues. The DNA for the CDR3 is TGTGCCAGCAGCTCAACTAGAAATGGCTATGGCTACACCTTC. Protein product: CASSSTRNGYGYTF. Full variable domain (missing parts from reference TRBV7-2 and TRBJ1-2): GAGVSQSPSNKVTEKGKDVELRCDPISGHTALYWYRQSLGQGLEFLIYFQGNSAPDKSGLPSDRFSAERTGGSVSTLTIQRTQQEDSAVYLCASSSTRNGYGYTFGSGTRLTVV.

The rearrangement links TRBV3-1 (or the pseudogene TRBV3-2) to TRBJ1-2, with D possibly being TRBD1 (6 bases). CDR3 length equals 14 residues. V gave up 0 bases and J gave up 4 bases, with 9 bases separating them. Germline CDR1 and CDR2: LGHDT and YNNKEL (reference sequence). CDR3 DNA: TGTGCCAGCAGCCAAGATCGGACAGCCTATGGCTACACCTTC. It codes for CASSQDRTAYGYTF.

The chain has TRBV29-1 and TRBJ2-1; 9 positions agree with TRBD1. Germline V CDR1 and CDR2: SQVTM, ANQGSEA. The CDR3 covers 13 residues. Trimming removed 7 bases from V and 4 bases from J; junction bases left unmatched: 5. Written as DNA, the CDR3 is TGCAGCGCCAGGGGACAGGGTTACAATGAGCAGTTCTTC. As protein: CSARGQGYNEQFF.

The gene calls are TRBV11-2 and TRBJ2-1; TRBD2 aligns across 12 bases. The CDR3 has 16 amino acids. The germline gives CDR1 SGHAT, CDR2 FQNNGV. Trimming cost V 5 bases and J 10 bases; bases outside gene matches: 12. CDR3 sequence: CASSDPSGGAHREQFF. CDR3 nucleotides: TGTGCCAGCAGCGACCCTAGCGGGGGGGCTCACCGCGAGCAGTTCTTC.

The V and J genes are TRBV25-1 and TRBJ2-3; 13 bases match TRBD2. The CDR3 sequence is 17 residues long. Germline values: CDR1 MGHDK, CDR2 SYGVNS. V was clipped by 4 bases and J by 3 bases; unmatched bases: 7. The CDR3 DNA reads as TGTGCCAGCAGTGTCTCTGTGACTAGCGGGAGGACAGATACGCAGTATTTT. It translates to CASSVSVTSGRTDTQYF.

The chain couples TRBV18 to TRBJ1-4, with TRBD1 matching over 9 bases. The germline V gene has CDR1 KGHSH and CDR2 LQKENI. The V and J ends lost 4 bases and 10 bases, in that order; junction bases with no gene match: 10. The CDR3 is 15 amino acids. For the CDR3, the DNA is TGTGCCAGCTCACTATCGGACAGGGGTGGCGGAAAACTGTTTTTT. It encodes CASSLSDRGGGKLFF. The complete variable domain, with remaining parts taken from reference TRBV18 and TRBJ1-4, reads NAGVMQNPRHLVRRRGQEARLRCSPMKGHSHVYWYRQLPEEGLKFMVYLQKENIIDESGMPKERFSAEFPKEGPSILRIQQVVRGDSAAYFCASSLSDRGGGKLFFGSGTQLSVL.

J is TRBJ2-7 and V is TRBV15; 10 nucleotides agree with TRBD1. Unmatched junction bases numbered 10, after V lost 3 bases and J lost 2 bases. The CDR3 has 17 amino acids. Per the germline V gene, CDR1 is LNHNV and CDR2 is YYDKDF (reference sequence). As DNA, the CDR3 is TGTGCCACCAGCAGGGGACTGGGGACAGGGGTCCCCTACGAGCAGTACTTC. It is translated as CATSRGLGTGVPYEQYF.

The chain employs TRBV11-3 and TRBJ2-2; 7 nucleotides agree with TRBD1. The CDR3 is 18 amino acids. Losses at the gene ends were 5 bases for V and 2 bases for J; bases not matched to a gene: 14. CDR1 is SGHNT and CDR2 is YENEEA in the germline V gene. In DNA form, the CDR3 reads TGTGCCAGCAGCAGGACCGCCGGGACAGCGACTAACACCGGGGAGCTGTTTTTT. Protein: CASSRTAGTATNTGELFF.

V is TRBV2 and J is TRBJ1-5; 7 nucleotides match TRBD1. V shed 5 bases, J shed 7 bases, and the junction held 14 bases outside the gene matches. The CDR3 has 16 residues. Germline V gene sequence: CDR1 SNHLY, CDR2 FYNNEI. CDR3 nucleotides: TGTGCCAGCAGTACAGACGAGGATACAGGGGACCAGCCCCAGCATTTT. Residues: CASSTDEDTGDQPQHF.

The rearrangement links TRBV3-1 (or the pseudogene TRBV3-2) to TRBJ1-1, with 7 nucleotides matching TRBD1. The CDR3 sequence is 14 residues long. Germline lookup yields CDR1 LGHDT and CDR2 YNNKEL (reference sequence). The V gene end was trimmed by 4 bases and the J gene end by 12 bases; junction bases not matched to a gene: 14. The CDR3 DNA is TGTGCCAGCAGCCCAAAAGAGAGGGGGCGCGGAACTTTCTTT. Translation: CASSPKERGRGTFF.

The chain carries TRBV23-1 and TRBJ2-1; TRBD1 might be the D (6 bases). TRBV23-1 is an ORF, with its function uncertain. The CDR3 extends over 16 amino acids. Trimming removed 4 bases at V and 8 bases at J, with 21 bases between. The CDR3 coding sequence is TGCGCCAGCAGTCGGTATCTGGGGACAACTAAGGATGAGCAGTTCTTC. It is translated as CASSRYLGTTKDEQFF.

This clone has a single count. The chain combines TRBV6-4 with TRBJ2-2; 10 bases are shared with TRBD2. Germline CDR1 is MRHNA and CDR2 is SNTAGT. CDR3 length: 16 residues. Trimming took 6 bases from V and 0 from J; bases not matched to a gene: 4. CDR3 sequence: CASSPTSGTNTGELFF. The CDR3 DNA reads as TGTGCCAGCAGCCCCACTAGCGGGACGAACACCGGGGAGCTGTTTTTT.

The chain is built from TRBV2 and TRBJ2-2; 13 positions agree with TRBD2. Trimming removed 6 bases from V and 5 bases from J; junction bases left unmatched: 12. The CDR3 sequence is 18 residues long. From germline, CDR1 is SNHLY and CDR2 FYNNEI. This CDR3 reads CASSLGLAGVWGTGELFF. CDR3 nucleotides: TGTGCCAGCAGCCTCGGACTAGCGGGAGTCTGGGGGACCGGGGAGCTGTTTTTT. The entire variable domain, with the rest obtained from reference TRBV2 and TRBJ2-2, is as follows: EPEVTQTPSHQVTQMGQEVILRCVPISNHLYFYWYRQILGQKVEFLVSFYNNEISEKSEIFDDQFSVERPDGSNFTLKIRSTKLEDSAMYFCASSLGLAGVWGTGELFFGEGSRLTVL.

For the CDR3, the DNA is TGTGCCAGCAGGCCGACAGGGGGAAGCTACGAGCAGTACTTC. As protein: CASRPTGGSYEQYF. The chain combines TRBV2 with TRBJ2-7; 9 bases are a match to TRBD1. The CDR3 contains 14 residues. The trim removed 6 bases at V and 3 bases at J, leaving 6 bases unmatched. Germline CDR1 reads SNHLY; CDR2 reads FYNNEI.

V usage is TRBV21-1 and J usage is TRBJ2-7; no DNA check was done on the table's D call, TRBD1. TRBV21-1 is a known pseudogene. The CDR3 extends over 13 amino acids. Written as DNA, the CDR3 is TGTGCCAGCAGCAAAGGCAAACAGGGCGAGCAGTACTTC. Its translation is CASSKGKQGEQYF.

The V call is TRBV9, the J call TRBJ2-5; D perhaps matches TRBD2 (6 bases). CDR3 length: 16 residues. The V and J ends lost 4 bases and 7 bases respectively, with 23 bases between them. Per germline, CDR1 SGDLS and CDR2 YYNGEE. The CDR3 DNA sequence: TGTGCCAGCAGCCTAGAAGCGGGCAGGGTTGGTGGGACCCAGTACTTC. Encoded protein: CASSLEAGRVGGTQYF.

The chain recombines TRBV6-4 with TRBJ1-1; 7 nucleotides align to TRBD1. CDR1 and CDR2 (germline): MRHNA, SNTAGT. With V trimmed by 4 bases and J by 4 bases, 6 bases remained unmatched. The CDR3 is made up of 14 amino acids. The CDR3 nucleotides read TGTGCCAGCAGTGCCGACAGGGTGAGCACTGAAGCTTTCTTT. Protein: CASSADRVSTEAFF.

In this sample, this clone turned up once. The genes are TRBV19 and TRBJ1-4; 7 nucleotides align to TRBD1. The CDR3 consists of 13 residues. Unmatched junction bases numbered 9, after V lost 0 bases and J lost 17 bases. The germline gives CDR1 LNHDA, CDR2 SQIVND (reference sequence). The CDR3 coding sequence is TGTGCCAGTAGTATAGATCTTGGGACAGCTGATTTTTTT. Encoded protein: CASSIDLGTADFF.

The chain employs TRBV7-3 and TRBJ2-1; D might be TRBD2 (5 bases). CDR1 and CDR2 from the germline V gene are SGHTA and FQGTGA. V was trimmed by 2 bases and J by 4 bases, leaving 12 bases between them. CDR3 length: 15 residues. The CDR3 reads CASSLSGSGYNEQFF. CDR3 nucleotides: TGTGCCAGCAGCTTATCTGGGAGTGGGTACAATGAGCAGTTCTTC.

This clone was seen more than once but under ten times. The chain employs TRBV28 and TRBJ2-1; 8 bases match TRBD1. Trimming cost V 8 bases and J 6 bases; bases outside gene matches: 6. Per germline, CDR1 MDHEN and CDR2 SYDVKM. CDR3 length equals 13 residues. Here the CDR3 reads CASGVTGVNEQFF. CDR3 DNA sequence: TGTGCCAGCGGCGTGACAGGGGTCAATGAGCAGTTCTTC.

This clone was observed once. The V and J genes are TRBV7-2 and TRBJ1-1, with no clear D. Germline assignment: CDR1 SGHTA and CDR2 FQGNSA. This CDR3 is 15 amino acids long. V lost 2 bases and J lost 4, with 14 bases in between. CDR3 bases: TGTGCCAGCAGCTTATTGGGCTCGGGAACCACTGAAGCTTTCTTT. This sequence encodes CASSLLGSGTTEAFF.

The CDR3 protein is CASSTRDSQETQYF. The CDR3, as DNA: TGCGCCAGCAGCACCCGGGACAGCCAAGAGACCCAGTACTTC. This sequence joins TRBV5-1 and TRBJ2-5; TRBD1 agrees at 7 bases. The germline V gene has CDR1 SGHRS and CDR2 YFSETQ. The V and J ends lost 4 bases and 1 base, in that order; junction bases with no gene match: 4. The CDR3 sequence is 14 residues long.

V gene TRBV5-6 combines with J gene TRBJ2-3, with 11 bases aligning to TRBD2. V dropped 4 bases and J dropped 1; count of bases not matched to a gene: 2. The germline gives CDR1 SGHDT, CDR2 YYEEEE. This CDR3 has 15 residues. The CDR3 nucleotides read TGTGCCAGCAGCCCACTAGCGGGGGGCACAGATACGCAGTATTTT. Protein product: CASSPLAGGTDTQYF.